This is a list of T cell receptor beta chains from one sample in a study of T cells in tuberculosis. Profiled with immunoSEQ multiplex PCR; TCRdb holds only in-frame clones, not every one. The sample contains tens of thousands of clones, more than 75% of which appear only once. Sequencing input: CD1b-GMM tetramer-negative cells sorted from PBMCs. The receptors were gathered from an adult woman with latent tuberculosis. The CDR3 runs from the conserved cysteine through the conserved F or W. Each record gives: D gene, J gene, V gene, clone size, CDR3 protein, CDR3 DNA. The D gene is left open where the match is weak. A row's size may be missing; if present it is once, few, many or a size class.

D gene: NA; J gene: TRBJ2-2; V gene: TRBV23-1; clone size: NA; CDR3 protein: CASRSGSSSGELFF; CDR3 DNA: TGCGCCAGCAGAAGCGGTTCGAGTAGCGGGGAGCTGTTTTTT
D gene: NA; J gene: TRBJ1-1; V gene: TRBV7-9; clone size: NA; CDR3 protein: CASSLTTGRGGTEAFF; CDR3 DNA: TGTGCCAGCAGCTTAACTACAGGGCGAGGGGGCACTGAAGCTTTCTTT
D gene: TRBD1; J gene: TRBJ2-5; V gene: TRBV30; clone size: NA; CDR3 protein: CAWSGGTGVETQYF; CDR3 DNA: TGTGCCTGGAGCGGGGGGACAGGGGTAGAGACCCAGTACTTC
D gene: NA; J gene: TRBJ2-7; V gene: TRBV7-9; clone size: NA; CDR3 protein: CASSLDRTATYEQYF; CDR3 DNA: TGTGCCAGCAGCCTTGACAGGACGGCTACCTACGAGCAGTACTTC
D gene: TRBD1; J gene: TRBJ1-2; V gene: TRBV9; clone size: NA; CDR3 protein: CASSVTTGSYGYTF; CDR3 DNA: TGTGCCAGCAGCGTGACGACAGGGAGCTATGGCTACACCTTC
D gene: NA; J gene: TRBJ2-1; V gene: TRBV19; clone size: NA; CDR3 protein: CASSIEAPPHNEQFF; CDR3 DNA: TGTGCCAGTAGTATAGAAGCGCCCCCCCACAATGAGCAGTTCTTC
D gene: TRBD1; J gene: TRBJ1-1; V gene: TRBV30; clone size: NA; CDR3 protein: CAWSWTGGTEAFF; CDR3 DNA: TGTGCCTGGAGTTGGACAGGGGGCACTGAAGCTTTCTTT
D gene: NA; J gene: TRBJ1-2; V gene: TRBV5-1; clone size: NA; CDR3 protein: CASSLFGGEGYTF; CDR3 DNA: TGCGCCAGCAGCTTGTTCGGGGGAGAGGGCTACACCTTC
D gene: NA; J gene: TRBJ2-1; V gene: TRBV28; clone size: NA; CDR3 protein: CASSRSGYNEQFF; CDR3 DNA: TGTGCCAGCAGCCGATCGGGGTACAATGAGCAGTTCTTC
D gene: NA; J gene: TRBJ2-5; V gene: TRBV29-1; clone size: NA; CDR3 protein: CSVAGGGASQETQYF; CDR3 DNA: TGCAGCGTTGCGGGCGGGGGCGCCTCCCAAGAGACCCAGTACTTC
D gene: TRBD1; J gene: TRBJ1-2; V gene: TRBV28; clone size: NA; CDR3 protein: CASSSQGLGIYVGYTF; CDR3 DNA: TGTGCCAGCAGTTCACAGGGGTTGGGTATCTATGTTGGCTACACCTTC
D gene: NA; J gene: TRBJ1-2; V gene: TRBV6-6; clone size: NA; CDR3 protein: CASSPGEGVPNYGYTF; CDR3 DNA: TGTGCCAGCAGTCCGGGGGAGGGGGTCCCTAACTATGGCTACACCTTC
D gene: TRBD1; J gene: TRBJ2-7; V gene: TRBV7-9; clone size: few; CDR3 protein: CASSRPGQGNYEQYF; CDR3 DNA: TGTGCCAGCAGCCGCCCGGGACAGGGAAACTACGAGCAGTACTTC
D gene: TRBD2; J gene: TRBJ2-1; V gene: TRBV14; clone size: once; CDR3 protein: CASSQGWRAGGNNEQFF; CDR3 DNA: TGTGCCAGCAGCCAAGGCTGGCGAGCGGGGGGAAACAATGAGCAGTTCTTC
D gene: TRBD1; J gene: TRBJ2-7; V gene: TRBV7-6; clone size: NA; CDR3 protein: CASSSPGQTSSYEQYF; CDR3 DNA: TGTGCCAGCAGCTCACCGGGACAGACGAGCTCCTACGAGCAGTACTTC
D gene: NA; J gene: TRBJ2-5; V gene: TRBV2; clone size: once; CDR3 protein: CASLGRYGEETQYF; CDR3 DNA: TGTGCCAGCTTGGGCCGCTACGGGGAGGAGACCCAGTACTTC
D gene: NA; J gene: TRBJ2-2; V gene: TRBV7-2; clone size: NA; CDR3 protein: CASSYSGTLLNTGELFF; CDR3 DNA: TGTGCCAGCAGCTACTCCGGGACACTACTGAACACCGGGGAGCTGTTTTTT
D gene: NA; J gene: TRBJ1-5; V gene: TRBV6-5; clone size: once; CDR3 protein: CASSYQGGTQPQHF; CDR3 DNA: TGTGCCAGCAGTTACCAGGGAGGGACTCAGCCCCAGCATTTT
D gene: NA; J gene: TRBJ1-1; V gene: TRBV6-1; clone size: few; CDR3 protein: CASTLQENTEAFF; CDR3 DNA: TGTGCCAGCACCTTACAGGAGAACACTGAAGCTTTCTTT
D gene: TRBD1; J gene: TRBJ1-1; V gene: TRBV5-6; clone size: NA; CDR3 protein: CASSRQGATEAFF; CDR3 DNA: TGTGCCAGCAGCCGCCAGGGGGCTACTGAAGCTTTCTTT
D gene: NA; J gene: TRBJ2-1; V gene: TRBV4-1; clone size: NA; CDR3 protein: CASSQAPIQASPYNEQFF; CDR3 DNA: TGCGCCAGCAGCCAAGCCCCGATACAGGCGTCACCCTACAATGAGCAGTTCTTC
D gene: NA; J gene: TRBJ1-2; V gene: TRBV5-5; clone size: NA; CDR3 protein: CASSLTGKDYGYTF; CDR3 DNA: TGTGCCAGCAGCTTGACAGGGAAGGACTATGGCTACACCTTC
D gene: NA; J gene: TRBJ1-2; V gene: TRBV21-1; clone size: NA; CDR3 protein: CASSFQGTWAGTF; CDR3 DNA: TGTGCCAGCAGCTTCCAGGGGACCTGGGCCGGCACCTTC
D gene: TRBD1; J gene: TRBJ2-5; V gene: TRBV7-6; clone size: NA; CDR3 protein: CASSLVGTGAREQYF; CDR3 DNA: TGTGCCAGCAGCTTAGTAGGGACAGGGGCGAGGGAGCAGTACTTC
D gene: NA; J gene: TRBJ2-6; V gene: TRBV19; clone size: once; CDR3 protein: CASSTSGSGANVLTF; CDR3 DNA: TGTGCCAGTAGTACTAGTGGCTCTGGGGCCAACGTCCTGACTTTC
D gene: NA; J gene: TRBJ1-6; V gene: TRBV19; clone size: NA; CDR3 protein: CASSIKREQINSPLHF; CDR3 DNA: TGTGCCAGTAGTATAAAAAGAGAACAGATTAATTCACCCCTCCACTTT
D gene: NA; J gene: TRBJ1-2; V gene: TRBV7-9; clone size: NA; CDR3 protein: CASSLPGPYGYTF; CDR3 DNA: TGTGCCAGCAGCTTACCAGGCCCCTATGGCTACACCTTC
D gene: TRBD2; J gene: TRBJ2-1; V gene: TRBV27; clone size: few; CDR3 protein: CASSRGLSLVGYNEQFF; CDR3 DNA: TGTGCCAGCAGTAGGGGACTAAGTCTTGTGGGTTACAATGAGCAGTTCTTC
D gene: TRBD1; J gene: TRBJ1-2; V gene: TRBV7-2; clone size: NA; CDR3 protein: CASSLGGQVNYGYTF; CDR3 DNA: TGTGCCAGCAGCTTAGGGGGACAGGTGAACTATGGCTACACCTTC
D gene: NA; J gene: TRBJ2-3; V gene: TRBV6-5; clone size: NA; CDR3 protein: CASSLLGIDTQYF; CDR3 DNA: TGTGCCAGCAGCCTTCTAGGCATAGATACGCAGTATTTT
D gene: NA; J gene: TRBJ1-2; V gene: TRBV29-1; clone size: NA; CDR3 protein: CSARTRVSPYTF; CDR3 DNA: TGCAGCGCACGGACGCGGGTCTCTCCTTACACCTTC
D gene: TRBD1; J gene: TRBJ2-5; V gene: TRBV5-6; clone size: NA; CDR3 protein: CASSLAGQGMETQYF; CDR3 DNA: TGTGCCAGCAGCTTGGCGGGACAGGGCATGGAGACCCAGTACTTC
D gene: TRBD1; J gene: TRBJ1-2; V gene: TRBV2; clone size: NA; CDR3 protein: CASSEWTGLGYTF; CDR3 DNA: TGTGCCAGCAGTGAGTGGACAGGGCTTGGCTACACCTTC
D gene: TRBD2; J gene: TRBJ2-1; V gene: TRBV6-5; clone size: few; CDR3 protein: CASSYSLAGDNEQFF; CDR3 DNA: TGTGCCAGCAGTTACTCGTTAGCGGGTGATAATGAGCAGTTCTTC
D gene: TRBD2; J gene: TRBJ2-1; V gene: TRBV18; clone size: NA; CDR3 protein: CASSPPVAGVTVNEQFF; CDR3 DNA: TGTGCCAGCTCACCACCAGTTGCGGGGGTTACTGTCAATGAGCAGTTCTTC
D gene: NA; J gene: TRBJ1-2; V gene: TRBV7-8; clone size: NA; CDR3 protein: CASSLEATAYGYTF; CDR3 DNA: TGTGCCAGCAGCTTAGAAGCGACAGCCTATGGCTACACCTTC
D gene: NA; J gene: TRBJ2-3; V gene: TRBV5-1; clone size: NA; CDR3 protein: CASSPTRGTDTQYF; CDR3 DNA: TGCGCCAGCAGCCCGACCCGGGGCACAGATACGCAGTATTTT
D gene: NA; J gene: TRBJ1-5; V gene: TRBV30; clone size: NA; CDR3 protein: CAWSRSSGDQPQHF; CDR3 DNA: TGTGCCTGGAGTCGCTCCTCAGGGGATCAGCCCCAGCATTTT
D gene: TRBD1; J gene: TRBJ1-1; V gene: TRBV11-2; clone size: NA; CDR3 protein: CASSRQGPAFF; CDR3 DNA: TGTGCCAGCAGCCGACAGGGACCAGCTTTCTTT
D gene: NA; J gene: TRBJ2-1; V gene: TRBV19; clone size: NA; CDR3 protein: CASSGAAFHEQFF; CDR3 DNA: TGTGCCAGTAGTGGGGCAGCGTTCCATGAGCAGTTCTTC